This passage covers 16 T cell receptor beta chains from one sample sequenced in a study of CD4+ T cells in melanoma. The table came from immunoSEQ multiplex PCR; TCRdb's copy has only in-frame clones and leaves some out. The sample holds fewer than 150,000 clones; nearly 95% are singletons and the top ten take less than 2%. These receptors all come from a human donor with melanoma.

In DNA form, the CDR3 reads TGTGCCAGCAGCTTAGGGGCGGGGGAGGAGACCCAGTACTTC. This translates into CASSLGAGEETQYF. This chain links TRBV7-8 with TRBJ2-5; 7 bases are a match to TRBD2. This CDR3 spans 14 amino acids. The germline V gene has CDR1 SGHVS and CDR2 FQNEAQ. Trimming removed 1 base from V and 5 bases from J; junction bases left unmatched: 4.

The V gene is TRBV7-8, the J gene TRBJ2-4, with 12 bases identical to TRBD1. The V gene end was trimmed by 0 bases and the J gene end by 8 bases; junction bases not matched to a gene: 2. The germline CDR1 and CDR2 sequences are SGHVS and FQNEAQ. The CDR3 runs to 15 residues. CDR3 region: CASSLAGTGGYIQYF. The DNA of the CDR3 is TGTGCCAGCAGCTTAGCCGGGACAGGGGGCTACATTCAGTACTTC. The full variable domain, in which reference TRBV7-8 and TRBJ2-4 provide the parts outside the CDR3, is GAGVSQSPRYKVAKRGQDVALRCDPISGHVSLFWYQQALGQGPEFLTYFQNEAQLDKSGLPSDRFFAERPEGSVSTLKIQRTQQEDSAVYLCASSLAGTGGYIQYFGAGTRLSVL.

This chain links TRBV30 with TRBJ1-2; D is perhaps TRBD1 (5 bases). The CDR3 has 14 amino acids. Germline assignment: CDR1 GTSNPN and CDR2 SVGIG (reference sequence). The germline V and J ends were trimmed by 2 bases and 4 bases, with 14 bases remaining between them. The CDR3 is CAWSPLTAGYGYTF. DNA of the CDR3: TGTGCCTGGAGTCCTTTGACAGCAGGCTATGGCTACACCTTC.

The chain joins TRBV5-1 to TRBJ2-1; 7 bases are shared with TRBD1. With V trimmed by 4 bases and J by 2 bases, 3 bases remained unmatched. The length of the CDR3 is 14 residues. Germline loops: CDR1 SGHRS, CDR2 YFSETQ. The CDR3 spells CASSRQGAYNEQFF. The CDR3 DNA reads TGCGCCAGCAGCAGACAGGGCGCCTACAATGAGCAGTTCTTC.

This chain links TRBV15 with TRBJ2-3; D call uncertain. CDR3 length: 15 residues. Germline V CDR1 and CDR2: LNHNV, YYDKDF (reference sequence). The V gene lost 0 bases and the J gene lost 0 bases, with 7 bases spanning the gap. The CDR3 DNA reads TGTGCCACCAGCAGAGATGCACCGAGCACAGATACGCAGTATTTT. Translated: CATSRDAPSTDTQYF.

The chain links TRBV5-5 to TRBJ2-7; TRBD2 matches 10 bases. Losses at the gene ends were 4 bases for V and 7 bases for J; bases not matched to a gene: 11. Germline CDR1 and CDR2: SGHKS and YYEKEE (reference sequence). CDR3 size: 15 residues. The CDR3 region has the DNA TGTGCCAGCAGCCCATCGCTAGCGGGGGCCCGTGAGCAGTACTTC. It yields the protein CASSPSLAGAREQYF.

The rearrangement links TRBV28 to TRBJ2-3; D call uncertain. Trimming stripped 3 bases from V and 2 bases from J, with 12 bases between. The CDR3 spans 15 residues. CDR1 and CDR2 from the germline V gene are MDHEN and SYDVKM. As DNA, the CDR3 is TGTGCCAGCAGTTTTGACTGGAGAAACACAGATACGCAGTATTTT. It yields the protein CASSFDWRNTDTQYF.

The V call is TRBV11-2, the J call TRBJ2-7; maybe TRBD2 (6 bases). Germline V gene lookup returns CDR1 SGHAT and CDR2 FQNNGV. This CDR3 is 13 amino acids long. With 8 bases removed from V and 4 bases from J, the gap between germline ends came to 15 bases. The CDR3 nucleotides read TGTGCCAGCTCCCCGGGACTCAGGTACGAGCAGTACTTC. It encodes CASSPGLRYEQYF.

V usage is TRBV5-6 and J usage is TRBJ1-2; D is perhaps TRBD1 (5 bases). The germline V gene has CDR1 SGHDT and CDR2 YYEEEE. The length of the CDR3 is 13 residues. Trimming stripped 0 bases from V and 2 bases from J, with 5 bases between. CDR3 sequence reads: CASSLAGNYGYTF. The CDR3 DNA reads TGTGCCAGCAGCTTGGCAGGGAACTATGGCTACACCTTC.

This clone was counted a single time. This chain joins TRBV6-1 and TRBJ2-1, with TRBD1 as a possible D gene (5 bases). The V end lost 4 bases, the J end lost 2 bases, and 9 bases lay between the germline ends. Germline lookup yields CDR1 MNHNS and CDR2 SASEGT. The CDR3 has 14 residues. The CDR3 region is CASSGQIAYNEQFF. In nucleotides, the CDR3 is TGTGCCAGCAGTGGACAGATAGCCTACAATGAGCAGTTCTTC.

This chain uses TRBV10-2 with TRBJ2-7; D is possibly TRBD2 (5 bases). V dropped 6 bases and J dropped 8 bases, with 11 bases sitting between them. This CDR3 is 11 amino acids long. Germline-derived CDR1 and CDR2 are WSHSY and SAAADI. The CDR3 nucleotides read TGCGCCAGCAGCGGGGTCGGCCAGCAGTACTTC. Protein sequence: CASSGVGQQYF.

V is TRBV5-1 and J is TRBJ2-7, with 8 nucleotides matching TRBD1. This CDR3 spans 14 amino acids. V was pared by 6 bases and J by 5 bases, with 10 bases of the junction left unmatched. CDR1 is SGHRS, CDR2 YFSETQ, per germline. CDR3 loop: CASKAGTGGHEQYF. The CDR3 DNA reads as TGCGCCAGCAAGGCCGGGACAGGAGGTCACGAGCAGTACTTC.

V is TRBV6-4 and J is TRBJ1-5; TRBD1 matches at 12 bases. With 5 bases clipped from V and 2 bases from J, the junction kept 10 bases outside the gene matches. Germline lookup yields CDR1 MRHNA and CDR2 SNTAGT. The CDR3 is 18 residues long. CDR3 coding DNA: TGTGCCAGCAGTAATGAGCCCGGGACAGGGGGCCGCAATCAGCCCCAGCATTTT. Translation: CASSNEPGTGGRNQPQHF.

The chain employs TRBV7-9 and TRBJ2-1; 14 bases are shared with TRBD2. J lost 0 bases, V lost 3 bases, and 7 bases had no gene match. This CDR3 contains 19 residues. Germline CDR1 and CDR2: SEHNR and FQNEAQ (reference sequence). The CDR3 protein is CASSFGTSGGLSSYNEQFF. CDR3 in DNA: TGTGCCAGCAGCTTCGGGACTAGCGGGGGCCTCAGCTCCTACAATGAGCAGTTCTTC.

This chain connects TRBV7-2 to TRBJ1-3, with unresolved D. The V and J ends lost 3 bases and 2 bases respectively, with 5 bases between them. Germline V gene sequence: CDR1 SGHTA, CDR2 FQGNSA. The CDR3 length is 13 residues. The CDR3 region is CASSFNAGNTIYF. CDR3 nucleotides: TGTGCCAGCAGCTTTAATGCTGGAAACACCATATATTTT.

The CDR3 reads CASSLEGRQGGGYGYTF. The DNA for the CDR3 is TGCGCCAGCAGCCTCGAGGGAAGACAGGGCGGAGGCTATGGCTACACCTTC. The chain uses TRBV4-1 and TRBJ1-2; TRBD1 matches 7 bases. V gave up 4 bases and J gave up 4 bases; unmatched junction bases: 15. The germline V gene has CDR1 MGHRA and CDR2 YSYEKL. The CDR3 consists of 17 residues.